This T cell receptor (beta chain) was obtained from a study of T cells in Graves' hyperthyroidism and ophthalmopathy. This clonotype turned up a few times. As yet, its antigen is unknown. Study-level results: Stable hyperthyroidism was separated from ophthalmopathy by a model based on 13 V-J features.

Regions amplified from RNA transcripts were the TCR beta CDR3 regions. In the first-round RT-PCR of the TCR CDR3, the HTBI primer set was used. TCRdb used MiXCR to reprocess the multiplex PCR reads, holding one entry per CDR3 protein. The sample lists approximately 360,000 distinct CDR3 sequences, roughly 25% seen once, with less than 85% in the top ten. Germline CDR1 KGHDR, CDR2 SFDVKD. Trimming removed 5 bases from V and 4 bases from J; junction bases left unmatched: 9. The CDR3 sequence is 16 residues long. V and J are TRBV24-1 and TRBJ2-2; TRBD1 matches at 7 bases. Sequencing was performed on blood. This TCR came from a man between 50 and 59 years old with Graves' hyperthyroidism. In nucleotides, the CDR3 is TGTGCCACCAGTGGAGTTGGGACAGCTCTCACCGGGGAGCTGTTTTTT. This encodes CATSGVGTALTGELFF.